The 7 T cell receptor beta chains below all came from one sample that was sequenced in a study of blood T cells in healthy people across ages. A J-beta primer mix and a sample-barcoded 5' primer were used in a second PCR of about 7 to 12 cycles. TCRdb reanalysed the 5' RACE reads using MiXCR and keeps one entry per CDR3 protein. The data show about 760,000 distinct CDR3 sequences, around three fifths seen once. The sequenced sample consisted of blood. The receptors originated from a man in his forties in good health.

The chain combines TRBV12-3 or TRBV12-4 with TRBJ1-2; D gene ambiguous. The CDR3 totals 15 residues. V lost 5 bases and J 7 bases, leaving 20 bases between the germline ends. CDR3 coding DNA: TGTGCCAGCAGTCACACTCCTCCCCAAGGACGTGGCTACACCTTC. Translating it yields CASSHTPPQGRGYTF.

This clonotype was seen more than once but under ten times. V and J are TRBV7-2 and TRBJ2-7; D gene uncertain. CDR3 length: 14 residues. Germline V gene data show CDR1 as SGHTA and CDR2 as FQGNSA. The V gene lost 1 base and the J gene lost 3 bases, with 10 bases spanning the gap. The CDR3 here is CASSLGAVIYEQYF. For the CDR3, the DNA is TGTGCCAGCAGCTTAGGAGCAGTGATCTACGAGCAGTACTTC.

About this clonotype itself: One end of the junction fails to match germline, which may point to a read error. V usage is TRBV6-5 and J usage is TRBJ2-1; D is uncertain. This CDR3 has 11 residues. The germline gives CDR1 MNHEY, CDR2 SVGAGI. The CDR3 is CAGSYVGEQFF. The CDR3 bases are TGTGCCGGCAGTTACGTCGGTGAGCAGTTCTTC.

The chain combines TRBV5-1 with TRBJ2-1; D gene ambiguous. Germline assignment: CDR1 SGHRS and CDR2 YFSETQ. V gave up 0 bases and J gave up 8 bases, with 9 bases separating them. The CDR3 is 13 amino acids. CDR3 sequence (DNA): TGCGCCAGCAGCTTGGAGTGGTCGGATGAGCAGTTCTTC. Translating it yields CASSLEWSDEQFF.

The CDR3 DNA is TGTGCCAGCAGTGACCCCCAGTCAACGCAGTATTTT. Encoded protein: CASSDPQSTQYF. V gene TRBV2 combines with J gene TRBJ2-3; D is unresolved. Germline CDR1 and CDR2: SNHLY and FYNNEI. V lost 3 bases and J lost 9, with 10 bases in between. This CDR3 is 12 amino acids long.

This rearrangement joins TRBV6-6 to TRBJ2-4, with D unresolved. The DNA end is more similar to TRBJ2-7, so the J call may be wrong. Germline CDR1 is MNHNY and CDR2 is SVGAGI (reference sequence). The CDR3 consists of 13 residues. The CDR3 DNA is TGTGCCAGCAGGACAAGGGTTCCCTACGAGCAGTACTTC. Protein: CASRTRVPYEQYF.

The chain links TRBV6-2 or TRBV6-3 to TRBJ1-1, with 10 bases matching TRBD1. V shed 2 bases, J shed 5 bases, and the junction held 8 bases outside the gene matches. CDR1 and CDR2 from the germline V gene are MNHEY and SVGEGT. The CDR3 is 16 residues long. The CDR3: CASSYRGQGSGTEAFF. As DNA, the CDR3 is TGTGCCAGCAGTTACCGGGGACAGGGGTCGGGAACTGAAGCTTTCTTT.